This T cell receptor (beta chain) was documented in a study of beta chain features in type 1 diabetes. Over 95% purity was reached by all sorted populations. This clone was observed a few times. Antigen unknown. The germline gene is not matched at one end of the junction; a read error may be the cause. General study points: Diminished insertions and augmented deletions at VDJ junctions characterized type 1 diabetes patients. All four CD4+ subsets of Type 1 diabetes patients contained TCRB CDR3s that were moderately but significantly shorter.

This CDR3 comprises 17 residues. Germline V gene data show CDR1 as SSHAT and CDR2 as FNYEAQ (reference sequence). As every portion of the isolated RNA was reverse transcribed, the sequencing read expressed TCRB transcripts. Measured with immunoSEQ multiplex PCR; TCRdb has only the in-frame clones, and not every one. The sample lists around 160,000 clones; about 8.1% were seen once. Sequenced material: central memory CD4+ T cells from blood. The rearrangement uses TRBV7-7 and TRBJ2-5; 10 bases map to TRBD2. The clonotype originates from a woman aged 18-35 years with type 1 diabetes. CDR3 sequence reads: CASSLHPRTSGEETQYF. Here the CDR3 DNA reads TGTGCTAGCAGCTTACATCCAAGGACTAGCGGAGAAGAGACCCAGTACTTC.